One sample yielded the 9 T cell receptor beta chains listed below, sequenced in a study of T cell changes during pregnancy in multiple sclerosis. The method was immunoSEQ multiplex PCR; TCRdb's version includes in-frame clones alone and lacks a portion of them. The sample records around 36,000 clones, over 85% being singletons. Source: peripheral blood, taken before pregnancy. The receptors originated from a female donor with multiple sclerosis, enrolled in a pregnancy study.

The CDR3 loop reads CASSLPARTSGRRSTTDTQYF. The CDR3 DNA follows: TGCGCCAGCAGCTTGCCAGCGCGGACTAGCGGGAGACGCAGTACGACAGATACGCAGTATTTT. The chain joins TRBV5-1 to TRBJ2-3, with 13 bases lining up with TRBD2. Per the germline V gene, CDR1 is SGHRS and CDR2 is YFSETQ. Trimming at V came to 1 base and at J to 3 bases, leaving 17 bases not matched to a gene. This CDR3 contains 21 residues.

Notes on this clone: Different DNA sequences within this sample yield the same CDR3. This chain joins TRBV5-1 and TRBJ2-7; D gene unclear. This CDR3 has 12 residues. In germline, CDR1 is SGHRS, CDR2 YFSETQ. V was trimmed by 0 bases and J by 2 bases, leaving 3 bases between them. DNA of the CDR3: TGCGCCAGCAGCTTGGAGCCCTACGAGCAGTACTTC. As protein: CASSLEPYEQYF.

J is TRBJ2-7 and V is TRBV4-1; 10 nucleotides align to TRBD1. The CDR3 totals 16 residues. In germline, CDR1 is MGHRA, CDR2 YSYEKL. The J segment lost 3 bases and the V segment lost 0 bases, leaving 5 bases of the junction unmatched. CDR3 residues: CASSQERGQGNYEQYF. The DNA for the CDR3 is TGCGCCAGCAGCCAAGAAAGGGGACAGGGGAACTACGAGCAGTACTTC.

This clone was picked up one time. This chain joins TRBV7-2 and TRBJ2-7, with 7 bases that match TRBD2. The CDR3 has 16 amino acids. J gave up 0 bases and V 5 bases, and 10 bases lay outside the gene matches. Germline V gene sequence: CDR1 SGHTA, CDR2 FQGNSA. DNA of the CDR3: TGTGCCAGCAGCCAGCTAGCGGCTATAAGCTCCTACGAGCAGTACTTC. Its translation: CASSQLAAISSYEQYF.

The chain carries TRBV6-4 and TRBJ1-5; D remains ambiguous. With 3 bases removed from V and 0 bases from J, the gap between germline ends came to 18 bases. Per the germline V gene, CDR1 is MRHNA and CDR2 is SNTAGT. The CDR3 is 18 residues long. The CDR3 nucleotides read TGTGCCAGCAGTGAGGGAGCGCAGATCGGCTATAGCAATCAGCCCCAGCATTTT. The encoded protein is CASSEGAQIGYSNQPQHF.

The chain couples TRBV29-1 to TRBJ1-1, with TRBD1 as a possible D gene (5 bases). This CDR3 spans 12 amino acids. Trimming took off 1 base at V and 12 bases at J, with 15 bases between the two ends. CDR1 is SQVTM and CDR2 is ANQGSEA in the germline V gene. CDR3 in DNA: TGCAGCGTTGAAGTCCCGACAGATGGGTCTTTCTTT. Translation: CSVEVPTDGSFF.

V and J are TRBV11-2 and TRBJ1-1; D perhaps matches TRBD1 (5 bases). The CDR3 has 15 residues. Trimming left V 1 base short and J 1 base short, with 10 bases between. Per germline, CDR1 SGHAT and CDR2 FQNNGV. The CDR3: CASSLGQGENTEAFF. The CDR3, as DNA: TGTGCCAGCAGCTTAGGGCAGGGCGAGAACACTGAAGCTTTCTTT.

The chain links TRBV4-1 to TRBJ1-4; the D gene is possibly TRBD1 (5 bases). The length of the CDR3 is 14 residues. CDR1 is MGHRA, CDR2 YSYEKL, per germline. V was trimmed by 2 bases and J by 10 bases, leaving 14 bases between them. CDR3 bases: TGCGCCAGCAGCCAACCCAGGGTAGGGCGAAAACTGTTTTTT. Encoded protein: CASSQPRVGRKLFF.

The chain uses TRBV13 and TRBJ2-7; the match to TRBD2 covers 12 bases. J was trimmed by 7 bases and V by 2 bases; bases with no gene match: 6. Looked up from germline, CDR1 is PRHDT and CDR2 is FYEKMQ (reference sequence). The CDR3 covers 15 residues. CDR3 DNA: TGTGCCAGCAGCTTACGGACTAGCGGGGTCTGGGAGCAGTACTTC. This sequence encodes CASSLRTSGVWEQYF.